The source of this T cell receptor beta chain is a study of shared clonotypes between healthy human individuals. Study-wide results and caveats: Clonotypes shared by all four donors outscored non-shared clonotypes in generation probability. Four donors had around 5% of their naive CD4 clonotypes in common. Blood was the sole source, and tissue repertoires probably differ.

Only in-frame clones appear in the TCRdb table, and some are missing; sequencing was by immunoSEQ multiplex PCR. The top ten clones hold 0.11% of a sample with about 590,000 clones, 95% to 96% of them seen once. On this clone: Its antigen is undetermined.

CD45RO-negative, CCR7-positively selected cells formed the naive CD8 fraction, excluding terminally differentiated effector memory CD45RA+ cells. The donors, all of them Caucasian adults, lived in Nashville, Tennessee. The TCR sequence derives from a woman aged 30 to 39 in good health. Sequenced material: naive CD8+ T cells sorted from blood.

For the CDR3, the DNA is TGTGCCAGCAGCTTGATGGGGACTAGCGGTCTGTGGGCAGATACGCAGTATTTT. Its translation is CASSLMGTSGLWADTQYF. The J gene is TRBJ2-3, the V gene TRBV13, with 11 bases lining up with TRBD2. CDR1 is PRHDT and CDR2 is FYEKMQ in the germline V gene (reference sequence). This CDR3 is built from 18 residues. V gave up 3 bases and J gave up 4 bases; unmatched junction bases: 12.